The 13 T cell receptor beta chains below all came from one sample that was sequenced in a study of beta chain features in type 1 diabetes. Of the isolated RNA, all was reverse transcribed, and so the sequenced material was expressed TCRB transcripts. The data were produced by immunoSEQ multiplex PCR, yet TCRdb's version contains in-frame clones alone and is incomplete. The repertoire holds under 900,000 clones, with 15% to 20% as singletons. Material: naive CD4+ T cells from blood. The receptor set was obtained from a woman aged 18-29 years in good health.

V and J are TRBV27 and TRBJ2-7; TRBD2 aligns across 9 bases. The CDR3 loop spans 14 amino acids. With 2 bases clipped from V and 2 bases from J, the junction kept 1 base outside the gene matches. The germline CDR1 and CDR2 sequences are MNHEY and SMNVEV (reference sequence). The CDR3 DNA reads TGTGCCAGCAGTTTAGTAGCGGGAGCCTACGAGCAGTACTTC. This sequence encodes CASSLVAGAYEQYF.

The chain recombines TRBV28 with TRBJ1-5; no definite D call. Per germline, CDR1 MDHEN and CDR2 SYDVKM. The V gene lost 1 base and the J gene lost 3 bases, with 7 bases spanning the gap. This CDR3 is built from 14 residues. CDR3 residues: CASSLFRINQPQHF. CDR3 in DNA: TGTGCCAGCAGTTTATTCCGGATCAATCAGCCCCAGCATTTT. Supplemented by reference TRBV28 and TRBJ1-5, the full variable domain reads DVKVTQSSRYLVKRTGEKVFLECVQDMDHENMFWYRQDPGLGLRLIYFSYDVKMKEKGDIPEGYSVSREKKERFSLILESASTNQTSMYLCASSLFRINQPQHFGDGTRLSIL.

This chain's CDR3 is CASSPIAGAPNNEQFF. The CDR3 nucleotides are TGCGCCAGCAGCCCAATAGCGGGAGCGCCCAACAATGAGCAGTTCTTC. This chain uses TRBV5-1 with TRBJ2-1, with TRBD2 matching over 9 bases. CDR3 length: 16 amino acids. Germline values: CDR1 SGHRS, CDR2 YFSETQ. V shed 4 bases and J 5 bases; nucleotides not matched to a gene: 10.

CDR3 sequence reads: CASSEQVPQETQYF. Written as DNA, the CDR3 is TGTGCCAGCAGTGAACAGGTCCCGCAAGAGACCCAGTACTTC. V gene TRBV25-1 combines with J gene TRBJ2-5; no firm D call. This CDR3 is 14 amino acids long. V lost 2 bases to trimming and J lost 2 bases, with 9 bases between them. Germline V lookup: CDR1 MGHDK, CDR2 SYGVNS.

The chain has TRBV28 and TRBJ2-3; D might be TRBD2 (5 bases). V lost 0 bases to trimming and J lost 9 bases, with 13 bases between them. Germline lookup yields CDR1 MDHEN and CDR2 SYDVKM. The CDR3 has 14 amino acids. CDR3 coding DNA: TGTGCCAGCAGTTTATGGGATTTGAGGGTAACGCAGTATTTT. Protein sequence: CASSLWDLRVTQYF.

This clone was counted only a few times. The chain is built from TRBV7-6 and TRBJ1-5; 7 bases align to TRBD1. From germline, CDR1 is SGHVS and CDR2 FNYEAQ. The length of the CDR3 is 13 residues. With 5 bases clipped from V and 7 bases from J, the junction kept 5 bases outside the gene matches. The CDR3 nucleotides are TGTGCCAGCAGCCCTAGACAGGGCCAGCCCCAGCATTTT. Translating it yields CASSPRQGQPQHF.

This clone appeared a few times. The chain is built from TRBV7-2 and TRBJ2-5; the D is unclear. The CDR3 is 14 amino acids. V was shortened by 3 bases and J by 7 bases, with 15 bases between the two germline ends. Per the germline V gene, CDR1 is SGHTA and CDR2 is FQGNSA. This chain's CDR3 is CASSFLESVGTQYF. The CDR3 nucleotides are TGTGCCAGCAGCTTCCTTGAGTCCGTGGGGACCCAGTACTTC.

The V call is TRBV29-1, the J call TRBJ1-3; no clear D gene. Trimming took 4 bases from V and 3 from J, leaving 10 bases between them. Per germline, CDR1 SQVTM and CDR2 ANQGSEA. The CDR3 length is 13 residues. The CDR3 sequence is CSVAGKYGNTIYF. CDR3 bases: TGCAGCGTTGCCGGGAAGTATGGAAACACCATATATTTT.

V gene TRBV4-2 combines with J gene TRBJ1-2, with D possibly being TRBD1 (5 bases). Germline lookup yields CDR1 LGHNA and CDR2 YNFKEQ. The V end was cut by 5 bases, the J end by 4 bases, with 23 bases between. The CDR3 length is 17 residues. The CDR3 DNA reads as TGTGCCAGCAGCGGGATGTTGGGAAAGACGACAGCCTATGGCTACACCTTC. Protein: CASSGMLGKTTAYGYTF.

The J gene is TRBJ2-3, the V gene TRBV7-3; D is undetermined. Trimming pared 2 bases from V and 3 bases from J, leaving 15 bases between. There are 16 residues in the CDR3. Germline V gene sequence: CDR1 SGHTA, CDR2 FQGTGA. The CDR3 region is CASSLGNSPLTDTQYF. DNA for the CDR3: TGTGCCAGCAGCTTAGGAAACTCGCCCCTAACAGATACGCAGTATTTT.

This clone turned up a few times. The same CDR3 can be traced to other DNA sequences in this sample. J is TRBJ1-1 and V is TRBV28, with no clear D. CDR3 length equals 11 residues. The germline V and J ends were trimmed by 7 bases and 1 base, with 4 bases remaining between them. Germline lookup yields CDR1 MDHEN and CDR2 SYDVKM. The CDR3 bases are TGTGCCAGCACTAAGAACACTGAAGCTTTCTTT. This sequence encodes CASTKNTEAFF.

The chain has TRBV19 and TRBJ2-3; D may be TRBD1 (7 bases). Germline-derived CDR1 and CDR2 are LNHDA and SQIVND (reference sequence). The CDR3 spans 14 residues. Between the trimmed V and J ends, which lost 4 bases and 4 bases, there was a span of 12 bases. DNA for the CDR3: TGTGCCAGTAGTAAAGACAGGGAGGCAGATACGCAGTATTTT. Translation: CASSKDREADTQYF.

Here the CDR3 reads CSVVRAGVTDTQYF. The CDR3, as DNA: TGCAGCGTTGTGAGAGCGGGAGTCACAGATACGCAGTATTTT. The chain links TRBV29-1 to TRBJ2-3; 8 nucleotides line up with TRBD2. Germline V gene lookup returns CDR1 SQVTM and CDR2 ANQGSEA. There are 14 residues in the CDR3. With 4 bases clipped from V and 2 bases from J, the junction kept 5 bases outside the gene matches.